The 32 T cell receptor beta chains given below trace back to one sample, sequenced in a study of T-cell reconstitution after alpha-beta-depleted transplantation in children. The TCRbeta library incorporated unique molecular identifiers. TCRdb passed the PCR reads through MiXCR, listing each CDR3 protein once. The sample consists of about 460,000 distinct CDR3 sequences, under 15% of them appearing once. The sequences come from PBMCs from the stem cell graft donor, collected from the stem cell graft. These receptors came from a human donor who donated a stem cell graft to a child with combined immunodeficiency.

The V and J genes are TRBV12-3 or TRBV12-4 and TRBJ2-7; perhaps TRBD1 as D (6 bases). V lost 5 bases to trimming and J lost 0 bases, with 14 bases between them. CDR3 length equals 15 residues. The CDR3 DNA reads as TGTGCCAGCAGTGCAACGGGACACTTCTCCTACGAGCAGTACTTC. Translating it yields CASSATGHFSYEQYF.

The sample holds a few counts of this clonotype. This chain connects TRBV7-4 to TRBJ2-2; 12 bases line up with TRBD2. CDR1 and CDR2 (germline): SGHVT, SQSDAQ. Trimming cost V 2 bases and J 3 bases; bases outside gene matches: 25. This CDR3 contains 24 residues. The CDR3, as DNA: TGTGCCAGCAGCTTATCGGATCCCCTGAAGAATGACCCGGGACTAGCGGGTTACACCGGGGAGCTGTTTTTT. Protein sequence: CASSLSDPLKNDPGLAGYTGELFF.

This rearrangement joins TRBV30 to TRBJ1-2; D remains ambiguous. Looked up from germline, CDR1 is GTSNPN and CDR2 is SVGIG (reference sequence). This CDR3 spans 12 amino acids. V was shortened by 3 bases and J by 3 bases, with 8 bases between the two germline ends. CDR3 bases: TGTGCCTGGAGCAAGGGCGACTATGGCTACACCTTC. It translates to CAWSKGDYGYTF.

This clonotype was counted ten times or more. V gene TRBV5-5 combines with J gene TRBJ2-7; TRBD1 aligns across 8 bases. Germline V lookup: CDR1 SGHKS, CDR2 YYEKEE (reference sequence). After removal of 4 bases from V and 0 bases from J, the junction contained 6 bases not matched to a gene. There are 15 residues in the CDR3. The CDR3 DNA sequence: TGTGCCAGCAGCCTGGACAGGGAGAGCTCCTACGAGCAGTACTTC. Protein: CASSLDRESSYEQYF.

This clonotype was seen repeatedly, ten times or more. V and J are TRBV20-1 and TRBJ2-1, with 9 bases that match TRBD2. Germline V lookup: CDR1 DFQATT, CDR2 SNEGSKA (reference sequence). The CDR3 totals 14 residues. J lost 9 bases, V lost 2 bases, and 8 bases had no gene match. The CDR3 DNA follows: TGCAGTGCTAGATCCAGCGGGAGGTGGAGTGAGCAGTTCTTC. This translates into CSARSSGRWSEQFF.

This clonotype was detected many times. This rearrangement joins TRBV20-1 to TRBJ2-1; the match to TRBD2 covers 8 bases. The CDR3 spans 14 residues. Trimming at V came to 1 base and at J to 5 bases, leaving 4 bases not matched to a gene. Germline loops: CDR1 DFQATT, CDR2 SNEGSKA (reference sequence). CDR3 protein: CSARVRGGHNEQFF. The CDR3 DNA reads as TGCAGTGCTAGAGTTCGGGGGGGCCACAATGAGCAGTTCTTC.

The chain joins TRBV2 to TRBJ2-4; weak D call: TRBD1 (6 bases). Germline-derived CDR1 and CDR2 are SNHLY and FYNNEI. This CDR3 spans 16 amino acids. Trimming took 2 bases from V and 4 from J, leaving 15 bases between them. CDR3 sequence (DNA): TGTGCCAGCAGTGAATGGGGTGCAGGGGCAAAAAACATTCAGTACTTC. Translated: CASSEWGAGAKNIQYF.

This clonotype occurred a few times. The V gene is TRBV20-1, the J gene TRBJ1-2; D unclear. V was trimmed by 3 bases and J by 2 bases, leaving 7 bases between them. The CDR3 covers 12 residues. Per germline, CDR1 DFQATT and CDR2 SNEGSKA (reference sequence). The CDR3 sequence: CSASPGNYGYTF. CDR3 bases: TGCAGTGCTAGCCCCGGGAACTATGGCTACACCTTC.

The sample holds a few counts of this clonotype. V usage is TRBV18 and J usage is TRBJ2-1; D not resolved. V lost 3 bases and J lost 0, with 12 bases in between. The CDR3 sequence is 16 residues long. Per the germline V gene, CDR1 is KGHSH and CDR2 is LQKENI. CDR3 loop: CASSPIERSSYNEQFF. The DNA of the CDR3 is TGTGCCAGCTCACCTATAGAGCGTAGCTCCTACAATGAGCAGTTCTTC. The full variable domain, with the rest looked up from reference TRBV18 and TRBJ2-1, is NAGVMQNPRHLVRRRGQEARLRCSPMKGHSHVYWYRQLPEEGLKFMVYLQKENIIDESGMPKERFSAEFPKEGPSILRIQQVVRGDSAAYFCASSPIERSSYNEQFFGPGTRLTVL.

There are a few counts of this clonotype. This sequence joins TRBV28 and TRBJ2-1; 9 bases match TRBD2. CDR1 MDHEN and CDR2 SYDVKM come from the germline V gene. The CDR3 extends over 15 amino acids. With V trimmed by 5 bases and J by 7 bases, 9 bases remained unmatched. The CDR3 loop reads CASSPRTSVRNEQFF. In DNA, the CDR3 is TGTGCCAGCAGTCCTCGGACTAGCGTGCGGAATGAGCAGTTCTTC.

As to this clonotype: A read error may produce the germline difference seen at one junction end. The chain joins TRBV2 to TRBJ2-1; perhaps TRBD1 as D (5 bases). In germline, CDR1 is SNHLY, CDR2 FYNNEI. The CDR3 extends over 14 amino acids. The CDR3 DNA follows: TGTGCCAGCAGTAAAGCCAGGGTTGGAAATGAGCAGTTCTTC. Its protein product is CASSKARVGNEQFF.

This clonotype appeared many times. The V and J genes are TRBV28 and TRBJ2-1; TRBD1 matches 8 bases. This CDR3 comprises 17 residues. V lost 2 bases, J lost 7 bases, and 13 bases stayed unmatched. Per germline, CDR1 MDHEN and CDR2 SYDVKM. For the CDR3, the DNA is TGTGCCAGCAGTTTACTAGCGAGGACAGGGATCGGTAATGAGCAGTTCTTC. This encodes CASSLLARTGIGNEQFF. The variable domain in full, completed from reference TRBV28 and TRBJ2-1, reads DVKVTQSSRYLVKRTGEKVFLECVQDMDHENMFWYRQDPGLGLRLIYFSYDVKMKEKGDIPEGYSVSREKKERFSLILESASTNQTSMYLCASSLLARTGIGNEQFFGPGTRLTVL.

The chain recombines TRBV15 with TRBJ2-5, with a weak D call TRBD2 (6 bases). Deletions cut 3 bases from V and 3 bases from J, with 8 bases between. The germline gives CDR1 LNHNV, CDR2 YYDKDF (reference sequence). This CDR3 is 13 amino acids long. As DNA, the CDR3 is TGTGCCACCAGCAGCGGGGGTAAAGAGACCCAGTACTTC. It specifies CATSSGGKETQYF.

This clonotype occurred many times. V gene TRBV9 combines with J gene TRBJ2-4; D ambiguous. Deletions cut 1 base from V and 2 bases from J, with 10 bases between. From germline, CDR1 is SGDLS and CDR2 YYNGEE. CDR3 length: 15 residues. The CDR3 loop reads CASSVFPGSKNIQYF. The CDR3 nucleotides are TGTGCCAGCAGCGTATTTCCCGGGTCCAAAAACATTCAGTACTTC.

The rearrangement joins TRBV7-8 to TRBJ2-7; D ambiguous. V was pared by 1 base and J by 0 bases, with 10 bases between. The CDR3 is 15 amino acids. Germline V CDR1 and CDR2: SGHVS, FQNEAQ. CDR3: CASSLELHLSYEQYF. CDR3 DNA sequence: TGTGCCAGCAGCTTAGAATTACATCTCTCCTACGAGCAGTACTTC.

This clonotype turned up a few times. The chain joins TRBV19 to TRBJ2-1; perhaps TRBD1 as D (5 bases). Germline CDR1 and CDR2: LNHDA and SQIVND (reference sequence). Trimming removed 6 bases from V and 0 bases from J, with 9 bases in between. CDR3 length equals 14 residues. CDR3 residues: CASRDIPSYNEQFF. The CDR3 nucleotides read TGTGCCAGTAGGGACATCCCCTCCTACAATGAGCAGTTCTTC.

This clonotype was counted many times. The rearrangement joins TRBV29-1 to TRBJ2-3, with 12 nucleotides matching TRBD2. This CDR3 comprises 17 residues. Germline V lookup: CDR1 SQVTM, CDR2 ANQGSEA. V shed 7 bases, J shed 1 base, and the junction held 12 bases outside the gene matches. The CDR3 region is CSAAGGWTSGGTDTQYF. CDR3 bases: TGCAGCGCTGCCGGGGGTTGGACTAGCGGGGGCACAGATACGCAGTATTTT.

This clonotype was recorded at least ten times. The chain links TRBV12-3 or TRBV12-4 to TRBJ2-3; maybe TRBD2 (5 bases). The length of the CDR3 is 13 residues. The V end was cut by 6 bases, the J end by 6 bases, with 13 bases between. The CDR3 region is CASRVGRFDTQYF. The CDR3 DNA reads as TGTGCCAGCAGGGTAGGGAGATTCGATACGCAGTATTTT.

This chain connects TRBV7-9 to TRBJ1-3; TRBD1 might be the D (6 bases). Germline-derived CDR1 and CDR2 are SEHNR and FQNEAQ (reference sequence). Deletions cut 5 bases from V and 0 bases from J, with 11 bases between. The CDR3 is 15 residues long. The CDR3 spells CASSRTAFSGNTIYF. CDR3 nucleotides: TGTGCCAGCAGCCGGACAGCTTTCTCTGGAAACACCATATATTTT.

This clonotype was counted ten times or more. The chain recombines TRBV12-3 or TRBV12-4 with TRBJ2-2; tentatively, D is TRBD1 or TRBD2 (5 bases each). Trimming cost V 5 bases and J 5 bases, with 15 bases left between them. The CDR3 consists of 15 residues. In nucleotides, the CDR3 is TGTGCCAGCAGTGATCGGGACCTCCCAACCGGGGAGCTGTTTTTT. It encodes CASSDRDLPTGELFF.

This clonotype was detected ten times or more. The V and J genes are TRBV24-1 and TRBJ2-1, with D hard to call. Trimming cost V 4 bases and J 2 bases, with 8 bases left between them. The V gene's germline CDR1 is KGHDR and CDR2 SFDVKD. This CDR3 is 14 amino acids long. CDR3: CATSERTAYNEQFF. CDR3 nucleotides: TGTGCCACCAGTGAAAGGACGGCCTACAATGAGCAGTTCTTC.

The rearrangement links TRBV6-1 to TRBJ2-3; D is perhaps TRBD2 (6 bases). Germline V lookup: CDR1 MNHNS, CDR2 SASEGT. Trimming stripped 6 bases from V and 10 bases from J, with 17 bases between. The CDR3 totals 13 residues. The DNA for the CDR3 is TGTGCCAGCAGCCGGGACTCGACTTTGGCGCAGTATTTT. This codes for CASSRDSTLAQYF.

The CDR3 region is CASSLRESPLHF. CDR3 sequence (DNA): TGTGCCAGCAGTTTAAGGGAGTCACCCCTCCACTTT. The chain combines TRBV12-3 or TRBV12-4 with TRBJ1-6; D remains unclear. V dropped 2 bases and J dropped 10 bases, with 6 bases sitting between them. CDR3 length equals 12 residues.

In this sample, this clonotype turned up many times. The chain employs TRBV6-4 and TRBJ2-3; 11 nucleotides agree with TRBD2. The CDR3 loop spans 15 amino acids. Germline assignment: CDR1 MRHNA and CDR2 SNTAGT. V dropped 5 bases and J dropped 6; count of bases not matched to a gene: 7. This CDR3 reads CASSPTSGTVDTQYF. The DNA for the CDR3 is TGTGCCAGCAGTCCGACTAGCGGGACCGTCGATACGCAGTATTTT.

The V call is TRBV6-1, the J call TRBJ2-7; 9 bases are a match to TRBD2. V lost 6 bases to trimming and J lost 2 bases; unmatched junction nucleotides: 8. The CDR3 has 15 residues. Germline values: CDR1 MNHNS, CDR2 SASEGT. CDR3 DNA: TGTGCCAGCAGCCCCGCTAGCGGGATCACCTACGAGCAGTACTTC. Protein: CASSPASGITYEQYF.

Only a few counts were recorded for this clonotype. The V gene is TRBV30, the J gene TRBJ2-7; D unresolved. The germline V and J ends were trimmed by 3 bases and 3 bases, with 9 bases remaining between them. CDR1 is GTSNPN and CDR2 is SVGIG in the germline V gene (reference sequence). The CDR3 length is 12 residues. This chain's CDR3 is CAWSPWDYEQYF. Written as DNA, the CDR3 is TGTGCCTGGAGCCCCTGGGACTACGAGCAGTACTTC.

This clonotype was counted between two and nine times. V and J are TRBV12-3 or TRBV12-4 and TRBJ2-5; 7 bases are shared with TRBD2. The CDR3 has 15 residues. Trimming at V came to 3 bases and at J to 1 base, leaving 5 bases not matched to a gene. CDR3 sequence reads: CASSFVLAAQETQYF. The CDR3 bases are TGTGCCAGCAGTTTTGTTCTAGCGGCCCAAGAGACCCAGTACTTC.

CDR3 in DNA: TGTGCCAGCAGCTTAGTCCTAGCGGAAATCAGGGATACGCAGTATTTT. Translating it yields CASSLVLAEIRDTQYF. The gene calls are TRBV11-2 and TRBJ2-3; TRBD2 matches 7 bases. CDR1 is SGHAT and CDR2 is FQNNGV in the germline V gene. The V and J ends lost 1 base and 6 bases, in that order; junction bases with no gene match: 10. CDR3 length equals 16 residues.

The rearrangement links TRBV4-3 to TRBJ2-2; 13 bases agree with TRBD2. CDR1 is LGHNA, CDR2 YSLEER, per germline. The CDR3 sequence is 19 residues long. Germline trimming cut 3 bases from V and 3 bases from J; bases unmatched to any gene: 10. This chain's CDR3 is CASSHPTSGRAVDTGELFF. Here the CDR3 DNA reads TGCGCCAGCAGCCACCCTACTAGCGGGAGGGCCGTTGACACCGGGGAGCTGTTTTTT.

The chain links TRBV12-3 or TRBV12-4 to TRBJ2-2; TRBD2 is a possible D gene (5 bases). V lost 5 bases, J lost 5 bases, and 9 bases lay in between. CDR3 length equals 13 residues. CDR3 sequence (DNA): TGTGCCAGCAGTGCCACTAGAACCGGGGAGCTGTTTTTT. Translation gives CASSATRTGELFF.

This clonotype was observed a handful of times. This rearrangement joins TRBV2 to TRBJ2-1; 10 bases match TRBD2. CDR1 and CDR2 from the germline V gene are SNHLY and FYNNEI. This CDR3 spans 15 amino acids. V lost 4 bases to trimming and J lost 9 bases; unmatched junction nucleotides: 9. The CDR3 loop is CASSAQRGGRGEQFF. The CDR3 nucleotides read TGTGCCAGCAGTGCTCAGCGGGGGGGCCGGGGTGAGCAGTTCTTC.

This clonotype was seen more than once but under ten times. The V gene is TRBV5-1, the J gene TRBJ2-1, with 8 bases lining up with TRBD2. J was trimmed by 5 bases and V by 3 bases; bases with no gene match: 7. The CDR3 runs to 15 residues. The germline gives CDR1 SGHRS, CDR2 YFSETQ. CDR3 DNA sequence: TGCGCCAGCAGCTCCGGGACTAGAGGTAACAATGAGCAGTTCTTC. Protein product: CASSSGTRGNNEQFF.